These T cell receptor beta chains were read from a single sample in a study of blood T cells in healthy people across ages. In TCRdb, the 5' RACE reads were re-called with MiXCR into one record per CDR3 protein. The data show 650,000 to 1,000,000 distinct CDR3 sequences, under 40% seen once. The specimen sequenced was blood. These receptor sequences come from a man younger than 35 in good health. Each CDR3 is given with its conserved first and last residue. A D gene is named only where the DNA matches it firmly. Size is stated for part of the rows, as once, few or many counts, or as a class when the clone is expanded.

d_call	v_call	clone_size	j_call	cdr3_nt	cdr3_aa
TRBD1	TRBV6-2/TRBV6-3	.	TRBJ2-3	TGTGCCAGCAGTCGACAGGGATACGATACGCAGTATTTT	CASSRQGYDTQYF
.	TRBV20-1	.	TRBJ1-1	TGCAGTGCTGAGGTCGGGGACACTGAAGCTTTCTTT	CSAEVGDTEAFF
TRBD2	TRBV20-1	.	TRBJ2-1	TGCAGTGCTATTTCTGGACTAGCGGGAGATAGGCAGTTCTTC	CSAISGLAGDRQFF
.	TRBV7-2	.	TRBJ1-2	TGTGCCAGCAGCCTAGATATCGTGGCTAACTATGGCTACACCTTC	CASSLDIVANYGYTF
.	TRBV20-1	.	TRBJ2-7	TGCAGTGCAGGGGACTCCGATCCTCAATGGGAGCAGTACTTC	CSAGDSDPQWEQYF
.	TRBV7-2	.	TRBJ2-2	TGTGCCAGCAGTCCTACCGGGACAAGCACCGGGGAGCTGTTTTTT	CASSPTGTSTGELFF
.	TRBV7-2	.	TRBJ1-6	TGTGCCAGCGGCCCGGACGGTAATTCACCCCTCCACTTT	CASGPDGNSPLHF
.	TRBV12-3/TRBV12-4	few	TRBJ1-5	TGTGCCAGCAGTTTAGACGCTTTAAAGCCCCAGCATTTT	CASSLDALKPQHF
TRBD1	TRBV20-1	.	TRBJ2-7	TGCAGTGCTAGCCCACAGGGGGCGCCTCCCTACGAGCAGTACTTC	CSASPQGAPPYEQYF
TRBD2	TRBV6-2/TRBV6-3	few	TRBJ2-3	TGTGCCAGCACCCTACGCAGGGGGCTAGCGGGGGACCAGGACACAGATACGCAGTATTTT	CASTLRRGLAGDQDTDTQYF